This T cell receptor beta chain was sequenced for a study of blood T cell repertoires in COVID-19. Study context: Whether acute or convalescent, the COVID-19 samples came from the United States, Italy and Spain.

Per the original data handling: The assay estimated nucleated cells by amplifying reference gene primers. Profiling relied on immunoSEQ multiplex PCR, and the TCRdb table lists in-frame clones only, not all of them. V and J calls and clone size come straight from that table; D and trimming were deduced from the DNA. The sample carries roughly 410,000 clones, around 90% recorded once. In germline, CDR1 is SNHLY, CDR2 FYNNEI. CDR3 size: 13 residues. V was cut by 5 bases and J by 8 bases, with 10 bases left in between. The chain combines TRBV2 with TRBJ1-6; TRBD1 is a possible D gene (6 bases). This TCR derives from a middle-aged man with acute or convalescent COVID-19. Specimen: peripheral blood. The CDR3: CASSQGQDSPLHF. Here the CDR3 DNA reads TGTGCCAGCAGTCAGGGGCAAGATTCACCCCTCCACTTT.